The 19 T cell receptor beta chains below were found in one sample sequenced in a study of blood T cell repertoires in COVID-19. The assay was immunoSEQ multiplex PCR, and TCRdb's table has in-frame clones only and misses some. The sample shows about 380,000 clones, around 92% of them seen only once. The sequencing sample was made of peripheral blood. These receptors originate from a middle-aged man with acute or convalescent COVID-19.

V and J are TRBV3-1 (or the pseudogene TRBV3-2) and TRBJ2-7; perhaps TRBD2 as D (6 bases). The CDR3 loop spans 14 amino acids. The V end lost 1 base, the J end lost 7 bases, and 14 bases lay between the germline ends. Germline CDR1 reads LGHDT; CDR2 reads YNNKEL (reference sequence). CDR3 DNA sequence: TGTGCCAGCAGCCAAGTAAGGCTAGCGCGGGAGCAGTACTTC. Its translation: CASSQVRLAREQYF.

The V gene is TRBV28, the J gene TRBJ1-5; 8 nucleotides line up with TRBD1. Germline CDR1 and CDR2: MDHEN and SYDVKM. V lost 9 bases, J lost 4 bases, and 8 bases stayed unmatched. CDR3 length: 14 amino acids. CDR3 in amino acids: CASSPGQVNQPQHF. The CDR3 region has the DNA TGTGCCAGTTCCCCGGGACAGGTAAATCAGCCCCAGCATTTT.

Concerning this clone itself: Sequence at one end of the junction differs from germline and may be a read error. The chain is built from TRBV4-3 and TRBJ1-2; the D is unclear. Germline lookup yields CDR1 LGHNA and CDR2 YSLEER. The CDR3 length is 14 residues. CDR3 sequence: CASSQDPRPLEAIF. The CDR3 nucleotides read TGCGCCAGCAGCCAAGATCCCCGACCTTTGGAGGCCATCTTC.

The chain couples TRBV28 to TRBJ1-5; 8 bases map to TRBD1. J lost 4 bases, V lost 5 bases, and 10 bases had no gene match. This CDR3 is built from 16 residues. Germline V CDR1 and CDR2: MDHEN, SYDVKM. The CDR3 nucleotides are TGTGCCAGCAGTCCTATCGACAGGGGTGTGAATCAGCCCCAGCATTTT. This translates into CASSPIDRGVNQPQHF.

The gene calls are TRBV14 and TRBJ2-1, with 9 positions matching TRBD2. The CDR3 contains 18 residues. J was trimmed by 3 bases and V by 3 bases; bases with no gene match: 12. Germline lookup yields CDR1 SGHDN and CDR2 FVKESK. This CDR3 is CASSHPWGGLANYNEQFF. DNA for the CDR3: TGTGCCAGCAGCCATCCGTGGGGTGGACTAGCGAACTACAATGAGCAGTTCTTC. The complete variable domain, with remaining parts taken from reference TRBV14 and TRBJ2-1, reads EAGVTQFPSHSVIEKGQTVTLRCDPISGHDNLYWYRRVMGKEIKFLLHFVKESKQDESGMPNNRFLAERTGGTYSTLKVQPAELEDSGVYFCASSHPWGGLANYNEQFFGPGTRLTVL.

Here the CDR3 reads CASSEFYPPGTDTQYF. The CDR3, as DNA: TGTGCCAGCAGTGAATTCTACCCCCCGGGCACAGATACGCAGTATTTT. The rearrangement links TRBV2 to TRBJ2-3; D not certain. The CDR3 totals 16 residues. The V end was cut by 2 bases, the J end by 1 base, with 13 bases between. CDR1 is SNHLY, CDR2 FYNNEI, per germline.

The V gene is TRBV5-5, the J gene TRBJ1-1; TRBD1 matches 9 bases. The CDR3 is made up of 16 amino acids. Per the germline V gene, CDR1 is SGHKS and CDR2 is YYEKEE (reference sequence). V dropped 5 bases and J dropped 4; count of bases not matched to a gene: 12. This CDR3 is CASSSGTGPKGTEAFF. The CDR3, as DNA: TGTGCCAGCAGTTCCGGGACAGGGCCAAAGGGCACTGAAGCTTTCTTT.

The chain links TRBV11-1 to TRBJ2-5; D is unresolved. The V gene lost 4 bases and the J gene lost 2 bases, with 17 bases spanning the gap. The CDR3 totals 16 residues. CDR1 SGHAT and CDR2 FQDESV come from the germline V gene (reference sequence). Here the CDR3 DNA reads TGTGCCAGCAGCTCAAGGCTTGTTAGGCGGCAAGAGACCCAGTACTTC. Its translation: CASSSRLVRRQETQYF.

The chain is built from TRBV27 and TRBJ2-1, with 9 nucleotides matching TRBD2. Per germline, CDR1 MNHEY and CDR2 SMNVEV (reference sequence). This CDR3 is built from 14 residues. Trimming at V came to 7 bases and at J to 6 bases, leaving 7 bases not matched to a gene. The CDR3 region is CASTWGLASNEQFF. The CDR3 DNA is TGTGCCAGCACCTGGGGACTAGCTTCCAATGAGCAGTTCTTC.

The gene calls are TRBV7-9 and TRBJ2-3, with 7 bases identical to TRBD2. Trimming removed 1 base from V and 5 bases from J; junction bases left unmatched: 6. The CDR3 length is 15 residues. Germline CDR1 and CDR2: SEHNR and FQNEAQ (reference sequence). The CDR3 is CASSLGEGGQDTQYF. In DNA form, the CDR3 reads TGTGCCAGCAGCTTAGGGGAGGGAGGCCAAGATACGCAGTATTTT. Filled out from reference TRBV7-9 and TRBJ2-3, the complete variable domain reads DTGVSQNPRHKITKRGQNVTFRCDPISEHNRLYWYRQTLGQGPEFLTYFQNEAQLEKSRLLSDRFSAERPKGSFSTLEIQRTEQGDSAMYLCASSLGEGGQDTQYFGPGTRLTVL.

This chain joins TRBV6-6 and TRBJ1-1, with a weak D call TRBD1 (6 bases). V was pared by 7 bases and J by 4 bases, with 16 bases between. The CDR3 covers 14 residues. Per germline, CDR1 MNHNY and CDR2 SVGAGI (reference sequence). The CDR3 nucleotides read TGTGCCAGCACTAGGACAGAACGTGGCACTGAAGCTTTCTTT. It is translated as CASTRTERGTEAFF.

The chain recombines TRBV9 with TRBJ1-4, with a weak D call TRBD1 (6 bases). The CDR3 spans 14 residues. Trimming removed 4 bases at V and 8 bases at J, with 15 bases between. Germline V gene lookup returns CDR1 SGDLS and CDR2 YYNGEE. This chain's CDR3 is CASSTGFGSEKLFF. The CDR3 DNA sequence: TGTGCCAGCAGCACAGGGTTTGGATCCGAAAAACTGTTTTTT. Full variable domain (outside the CDR3, taken from reference TRBV9 and TRBJ1-4): DSGVTQTPKHLITATGQRVTLRCSPRSGDLSVYWYQQSLDQGLQFLIQYYNGEERAKGNILERFSAQQFPDLHSELNLSSLELGDSALYFCASSTGFGSEKLFFGSGTQLSVL.

V gene TRBV7-2 combines with J gene TRBJ2-5, with D maybe TRBD2 (6 bases). The V end was cut by 1 base, the J end by 4 bases, with 10 bases between. The CDR3 extends over 14 amino acids. Germline loops: CDR1 SGHTA, CDR2 FQGNSA. CDR3 in DNA: TGTGCCAGCAGCTTAGACTGGGGAGGAGAGACCCAGTACTTC. It encodes CASSLDWGGETQYF.

The CDR3, as DNA: TGTGCCAGCAGCTTAAGTGCGGGAGGAGACAATGAGCAGTTCTTC. Amino acids: CASSLSAGGDNEQFF. This rearrangement joins TRBV7-9 to TRBJ2-1; TRBD2 aligns across 8 bases. Germline V gives CDR1 SEHNR, CDR2 FQNEAQ (reference sequence). The V segment lost 2 bases and the J segment 5 bases; nucleotides outside the gene matches: 5. The CDR3 extends over 15 amino acids.

The V and J genes are TRBV9 and TRBJ1-3; no reliable D call. In germline, CDR1 is SGDLS, CDR2 YYNGEE. The CDR3 has 15 residues. V gave up 4 bases and J gave up 0 bases, with 11 bases separating them. The CDR3 loop reads CASSLEPSSGNTIYF. The CDR3 bases are TGTGCCAGCAGCCTCGAACCCAGCTCTGGAAACACCATATATTTT.

The genes are TRBV2 and TRBJ2-3, with 9 bases aligning to TRBD1. CDR3 size: 15 residues. CDR1 and CDR2 (germline): SNHLY, FYNNEI. V lost 6 bases to trimming and J lost 0 bases; unmatched junction nucleotides: 4. The CDR3 loop is CASSPDRGSTDTQYF. CDR3 in DNA: TGTGCCAGCAGCCCCGACAGGGGGAGCACAGATACGCAGTATTTT.

A single count supports this clone. V usage is TRBV11-1 and J usage is TRBJ2-5, with 7 bases lining up with TRBD1. Germline CDR1 and CDR2: SGHAT and FQDESV (reference sequence). The CDR3 runs to 14 residues. V lost 3 bases, J lost 4 bases, and 5 bases stayed unmatched. The CDR3 region has the DNA TGTGCCAGCAGCTTGGGACAGTCGGTAGAGACCCAGTACTTC. Translation: CASSLGQSVETQYF.

This clone appeared once. The chain carries TRBV9 and TRBJ1-1, with 9 nucleotides matching TRBD1. Trimming removed 1 base from V and 4 bases from J; junction bases left unmatched: 5. Germline V lookup: CDR1 SGDLS, CDR2 YYNGEE. This CDR3 is 15 amino acids long. The DNA of the CDR3 is TGTGCCAGCAGCGTACGGGGACAGGGTGGCACTGAAGCTTTCTTT. Translation gives CASSVRGQGGTEAFF.

In DNA, the CDR3 is TGCGCCAGCAGCATCGGACAGGAGACTTCACCCCTCCACTTT. It codes for CASSIGQETSPLHF. The gene calls are TRBV5-1 and TRBJ1-6; the match to TRBD1 covers 7 bases. The ends lost 4 bases at V and 9 bases at J; junction bases unmatched: 7. The length of the CDR3 is 14 residues. Germline V lookup: CDR1 SGHRS, CDR2 YFSETQ.